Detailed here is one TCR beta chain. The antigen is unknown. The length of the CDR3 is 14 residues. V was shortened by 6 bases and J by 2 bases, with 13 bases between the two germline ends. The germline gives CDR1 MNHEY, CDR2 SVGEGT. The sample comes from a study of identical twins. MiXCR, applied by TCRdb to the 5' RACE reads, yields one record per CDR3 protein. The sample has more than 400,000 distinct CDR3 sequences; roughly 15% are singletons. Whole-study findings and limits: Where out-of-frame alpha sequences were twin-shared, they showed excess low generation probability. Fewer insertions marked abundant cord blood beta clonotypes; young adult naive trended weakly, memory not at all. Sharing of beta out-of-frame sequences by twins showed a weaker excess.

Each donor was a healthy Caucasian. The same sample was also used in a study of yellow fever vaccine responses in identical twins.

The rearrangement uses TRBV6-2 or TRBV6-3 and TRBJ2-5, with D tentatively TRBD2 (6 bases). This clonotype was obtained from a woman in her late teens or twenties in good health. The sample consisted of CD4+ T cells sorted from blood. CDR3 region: CASSSTAGQETQYF. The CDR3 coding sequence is TGTGCCAGCAGCTCCACGGCGGGGCAAGAGACCCAGTACTTC.